The TCR beta chain described here comes from a study of cytomegalovirus exposure and HLA in healthy donors. The trim removed 4 bases at V and 4 bases at J, leaving 4 bases unmatched. Per germline, CDR1 SGHTA and CDR2 FQGTGA. The CDR3 loop spans 15 amino acids. With 60 Vbeta and 13 Jbeta primers, the PCR was carried out. Clones were sequenced by immunoSEQ multiplex PCR, and TCRdb holds only the in-frame ones, with some missing. The table shows roughly 200,000 clones, with 75% to 80% occurring only once. V and J are TRBV7-3 and TRBJ2-1, with 10 positions matching TRBD2. This TCR was sampled from a female donor in good health and CMV-seronegative. Sequenced material: PBMCs. CDR3 in amino acids: CASSSGLAVYNEQFF. In DNA form, the CDR3 reads TGTGCCAGCAGCTCCGGACTAGCGGTATACAATGAGCAGTTCTTC.